Shown below are 6 T cell receptor beta chains from a single sample sequenced in a study of Graves' ophthalmopathy and Graves' hyperthyroidism. Amplification targeted the TCR beta CDR3 regions, with RNA transcripts as the source material. Investigators did first-round RT-PCR with HTBI primers, then second-round multiplex PCR. Via MiXCR, TCRdb re-called the multiplex PCR reads, giving one row per CDR3 protein. Of over 200,000 distinct CDR3 sequences listed, under 30% are singletons. Material: peripheral blood. These TCRs come from a middle-aged man with Graves' ophthalmopathy.

This sequence joins TRBV6-2 or TRBV6-3 and TRBJ2-7, with TRBD2 matching 7 bases. The CDR3 has 14 residues. V lost 8 bases and J lost 1; bases outside the gene matches: 8. Per the germline V gene, CDR1 is MNHEY and CDR2 is SVGEGT. The CDR3 sequence is CASLREEVSYEQYF. In DNA, the CDR3 is TGTGCCAGCCTCCGGGAGGAGGTATCCTACGAGCAGTACTTC.

The CDR3 spells CAWSVIAAKNIQYF. CDR3 in DNA: TGTGCCTGGAGTGTAATAGCGGCCAAAAACATTCAGTACTTC. This rearrangement joins TRBV30 to TRBJ2-4; D is possibly TRBD2 (5 bases). In germline, CDR1 is GTSNPN, CDR2 SVGIG (reference sequence). This CDR3 spans 14 amino acids. The V and J ends lost 0 bases and 1 base respectively, with 7 bases between them. Full variable domain (remainder filled in from reference TRBV30 and TRBJ2-4): SQTIHQWPATLVQPVGSPLSLECTVEGTSNPNLYWYRQAAGRGLQLLFYSVGIGQISSEVPQNLSASRPQDRQFILSSKKLLLSDSGFYLCAWSVIAAKNIQYFGAGTRLSVL.

The chain has TRBV12-3 or TRBV12-4 and TRBJ1-3; tentatively, D is TRBD1 (6 bases). Trimming removed 2 bases at V and 2 bases at J, with 13 bases between. This CDR3 spans 16 amino acids. CDR3 sequence: CASSLRTGTPGNTIYF. The CDR3 nucleotides are TGTGCCAGCAGTTTACGAACGGGGACACCTGGAAACACCATATATTTT.

Concerning this clonotype itself: No conserved phenylalanine or tryptophan ends this CDR3, so it is likely a read error. Here the CDR3 DNA reads TGTGCCAGCACCCCCAGTACGAACACTGAAGCTTTCCTT. This codes for CASTPSTNTEAFL. The chain links TRBV28 to TRBJ1-1; D is undetermined. Germline-derived CDR1 and CDR2 are MDHEN and SYDVKM. This CDR3 is built from 13 residues. V lost 7 bases, J lost 1 base, and 10 bases lay in between.

This clonotype was seen at least ten times. The rearrangement joins TRBV19 to TRBJ2-7; 7 bases agree with TRBD1. The CDR3 consists of 14 residues. Losses at the gene ends were 6 bases for V and 0 bases for J; bases not matched to a gene: 5. Germline V gene lookup returns CDR1 LNHDA and CDR2 SQIVND (reference sequence). The CDR3, as DNA: TGTGCCAGTAGCAAACAGGGGTCCTCCTACGAGCAGTACTTC. This codes for CASSKQGSSYEQYF.

In this sample, this clonotype turned up many times. This rearrangement joins TRBV5-1 to TRBJ2-6, with D maybe TRBD2 (7 bases). CDR3 length equals 16 residues. V lost 0 bases to trimming and J lost 2 bases, with 9 bases between them. Germline CDR1 and CDR2: SGHRS and YFSETQ. CDR3 residues: CASSLAGGAGANVLTF. The CDR3 DNA sequence: TGCGCCAGCAGCTTGGCGGGGGGCGCTGGGGCCAACGTCCTGACTTTC.